The present entry profiles one T cell receptor beta chain with its context. Its antigen is not identified. The data stem from a study of T cells expressing NK-cell markers. About the study: Most of the eight sequenced donors tested HCMV-seropositive; one tested seronegative. Study results and caveats: Six or seven donors carried dominant NKG2C+ clonotypes that made up roughly 1.0-7.0% of their CD8+ T cells. The study left the HCMV specificity of expanded NKG2C+ T cell clones unresolved.

Germline assignment: CDR1 LGHNT and CDR2 FRNRAP. The CDR3 runs 14 residues. For each CDR3 protein, TCRdb gives one entry from its re-call of the 5' RACE reads, without DNA. The sample has roughly 420,000 distinct CDR3 sequences, and its top ten clones hold about 7.3%. This clonotype originated in a woman between 18 and 70 years old in good health. Material for sequencing was blood T cells: a sorted CD56 or NKG2C T cell subset, CD4+ or CD8+ T cells, or bulk PBMC T cells (not recorded which). V is TRBV12-5 and J is TRBJ1-5; checking the TCRdb D call of TRBD1 is not possible without DNA. This chain's CDR3 is CASGFGQGIQPQHF. The variable domain in full, completed from reference TRBV12-5 and TRBJ1-5, reads DARVTQTPRHKVTEMGQEVTMRCQPILGHNTVFWYRQTMMQGLELLAYFRNRAPLDDSGMPKDRFSAEMPDATLATLKIQPSEPRDSAVYFCASGFGQGIQPQHFGDGTRLSIL.